The clone carrying this TCR beta chain came up a few times. The data stem from a study of T cells in Graves' hyperthyroidism and ophthalmopathy. There were TCR beta CDR3 regions amplified from RNA transcripts. RT-PCR in the first round (using the HTBI primer set) targeted the TCR CDR3. TCRdb processed the multiplex PCR reads anew with MiXCR; each CDR3 protein has one entry. The sample carries more than 300,000 distinct CDR3 sequences, more than 11% recorded once. Germline V gene data show CDR1 as LNHNV and CDR2 as YYDKDF (reference sequence). This CDR3 is 17 amino acids long. V lost 1 base and J lost 5; bases outside the gene matches: 12. The study based diagnoses on clinical symptoms, serum thyroxine and TRAb, thyroid ultrasound and orbital computed tomography.

The chain is built from TRBV15 and TRBJ2-5; 8 bases align to TRBD2. The sequenced material came from blood. This receptor was obtained from a woman younger than 45 with Graves' hyperthyroidism. CDR3 residues: CATSRGGSGRGRETQYF. The CDR3 coding sequence is TGTGCCACCAGCAGAGGGGGAAGCGGGAGAGGTCGGGAGACCCAGTACTTC.